The source of this T cell receptor beta chain is a study of blood T cell repertoires in COVID-19. Overall study: Sites across the United States, Italy and Spain contributed samples from acute and convalescent COVID-19. Nucleic acid was either cDNA or gDNA, and it came from T cells, B-cell-depleted T cells, or PBMCs.

Original processing methods: Cell counts per sample came from amplifying reference gene primers. The assay was immunoSEQ multiplex PCR, and TCRdb's table has in-frame clones only and misses some. Clone size and V and J calls were adopted from that table, with D and trimming inferred from the DNA. This table holds some 200,000 clones, around four fifths found once. The receptor was derived from a woman aged 40-49 years with acute or convalescent COVID-19. Input material: peripheral blood.

The DNA for the CDR3 is TGCAGTGCTAGTGGGGGGACAGGAGGGTCACCCCTCCACTTT. It is translated as CSASGGTGGSPLHF. The chain uses TRBV20-1 and TRBJ1-6; 8 nucleotides match TRBD1. Germline trimming cut 3 bases from V and 10 bases from J; bases unmatched to any gene: 8. Germline values: CDR1 DFQATT, CDR2 SNEGSKA (reference sequence). The CDR3 totals 14 residues.